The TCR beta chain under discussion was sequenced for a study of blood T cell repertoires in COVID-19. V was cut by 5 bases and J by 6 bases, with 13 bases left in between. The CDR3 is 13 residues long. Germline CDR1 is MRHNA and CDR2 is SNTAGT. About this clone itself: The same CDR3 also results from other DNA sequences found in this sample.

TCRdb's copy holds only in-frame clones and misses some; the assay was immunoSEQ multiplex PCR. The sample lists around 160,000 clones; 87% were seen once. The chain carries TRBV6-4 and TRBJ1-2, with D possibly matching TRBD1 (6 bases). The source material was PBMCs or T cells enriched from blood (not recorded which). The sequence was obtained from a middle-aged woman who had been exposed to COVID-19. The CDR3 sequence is CASSPGQGNGYTF. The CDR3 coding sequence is TGTGCCAGCAGTCCCGGGCAGGGGAATGGCTACACCTTC.